Reported below is one TCR beta chain. Per germline, CDR1 SGHRS and CDR2 YFSETQ. Trimming took 4 bases from V and 2 from J, leaving 12 bases between them. CDR3 length equals 14 residues. This entry belongs to a study of identical twins. Template switching added a universal primer binding site, and final cDNA carried unique molecular identifiers. MiXCR was run by TCRdb on the 5' RACE reads, yielding one entry per CDR3 protein. The table shows hundreds of thousands of distinct CDR3 sequences, with 21% occurring only once. Separately, the same data were catalogued under a study of T cells expressing NK-cell markers. That paper states: Sorted CD3+CD56+NKG2C+, CD3+CD56+NKG2C- and CD3+CD56-NKG2C+ T cells provided the TCR beta repertoires.

This clonotype originated in a woman aged 18-30 years in good health. Sequencing used PBMCs. The J gene is TRBJ2-5, the V gene TRBV5-1; a weak D match, TRBD2 (6 bases). Written as DNA, the CDR3 is TGCGCCAGCAGCGACGCTAGCGTACAAGAGACCCAGTACTTC. Translating it yields CASSDASVQETQYF. The full variable domain, completed using reference TRBV5-1 and TRBJ2-5, is KAGVTQTPRYLIKTRGQQVTLSCSPISGHRSVSWYQQTPGQGLQFLFEYFSETQRNKGNFPGRFSGRQFSNSRSEMNVSTLELGDSALYLCASSDASVQETQYFGPGTRLLVL.